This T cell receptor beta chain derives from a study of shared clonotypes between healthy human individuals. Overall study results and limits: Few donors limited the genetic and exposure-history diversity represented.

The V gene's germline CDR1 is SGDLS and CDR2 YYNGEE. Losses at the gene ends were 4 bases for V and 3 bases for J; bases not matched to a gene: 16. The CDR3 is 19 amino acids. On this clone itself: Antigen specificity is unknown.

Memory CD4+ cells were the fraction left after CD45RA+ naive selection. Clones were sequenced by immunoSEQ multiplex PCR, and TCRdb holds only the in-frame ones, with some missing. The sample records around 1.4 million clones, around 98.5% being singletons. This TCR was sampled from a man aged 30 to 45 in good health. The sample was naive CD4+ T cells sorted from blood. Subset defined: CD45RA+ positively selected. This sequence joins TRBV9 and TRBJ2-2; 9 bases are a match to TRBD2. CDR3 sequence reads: CASSTQSTSGASYTGELFF. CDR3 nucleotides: TGTGCCAGCAGCACCCAATCGACTAGCGGAGCTTCCTACACCGGGGAGCTGTTTTTT.